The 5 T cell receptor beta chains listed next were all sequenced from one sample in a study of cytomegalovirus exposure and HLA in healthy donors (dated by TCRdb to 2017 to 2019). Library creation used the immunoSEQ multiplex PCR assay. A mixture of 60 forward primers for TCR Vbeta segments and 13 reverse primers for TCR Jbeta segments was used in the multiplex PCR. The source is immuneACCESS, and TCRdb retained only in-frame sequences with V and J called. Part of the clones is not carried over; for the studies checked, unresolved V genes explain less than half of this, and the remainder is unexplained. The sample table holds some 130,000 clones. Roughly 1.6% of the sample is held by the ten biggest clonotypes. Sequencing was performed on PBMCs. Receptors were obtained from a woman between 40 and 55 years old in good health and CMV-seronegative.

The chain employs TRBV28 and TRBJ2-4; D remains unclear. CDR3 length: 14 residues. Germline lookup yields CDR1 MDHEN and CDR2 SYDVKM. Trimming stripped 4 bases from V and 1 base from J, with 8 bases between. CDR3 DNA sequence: TGTGCCAGCAGTTCCCCTTTGGCCAAAAACATTCAGTACTTC. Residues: CASSSPLAKNIQYF.

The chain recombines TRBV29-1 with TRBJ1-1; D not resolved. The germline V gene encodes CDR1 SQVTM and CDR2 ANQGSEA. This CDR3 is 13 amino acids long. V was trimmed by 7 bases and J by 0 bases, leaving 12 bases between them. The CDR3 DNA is TGCAGCGCTGATCCGGCGGTGAACACTGAAGCTTTCTTT. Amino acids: CSADPAVNTEAFF.

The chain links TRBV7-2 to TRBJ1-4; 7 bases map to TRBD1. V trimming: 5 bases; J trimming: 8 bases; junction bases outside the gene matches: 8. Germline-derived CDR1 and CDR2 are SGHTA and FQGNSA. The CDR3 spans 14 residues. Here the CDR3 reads CASSQRGHGEKLFF. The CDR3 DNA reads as TGTGCCAGCAGCCAAAGGGGGCATGGGGAAAAACTGTTTTTT.

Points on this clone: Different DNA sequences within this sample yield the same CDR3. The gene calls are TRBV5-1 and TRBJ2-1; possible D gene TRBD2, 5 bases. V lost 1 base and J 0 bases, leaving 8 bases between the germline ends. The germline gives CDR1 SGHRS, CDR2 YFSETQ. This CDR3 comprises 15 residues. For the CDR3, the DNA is TGCGCCAGCAGCTTGCAAGGGAGCTCCTACAATGAGCAGTTCTTC. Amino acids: CASSLQGSSYNEQFF.

The CDR3 loop reads CASSFGGLNTGELFF. For the CDR3, the DNA is TGCGCCAGCAGCTTCGGGGGGTTGAACACCGGGGAGCTGTTTTTT. V is TRBV5-1 and J is TRBJ2-2; 7 bases line up with TRBD2. V shed 2 bases, J shed 1 base, and the junction held 2 bases outside the gene matches. Germline V gene lookup returns CDR1 SGHRS and CDR2 YFSETQ. The CDR3 loop spans 15 amino acids.